The TCR beta chain described here comes from a study of blood T cell repertoires in COVID-19. About the research overall: Acute-phase and convalescent COVID-19 samples originated in the United States, Italy and Spain. T cells, B-cell-depleted T cells, or PBMCs provided the cDNA or gDNA that served as material.

Germline assignment: CDR1 SGHNT and CDR2 YYREEE (reference sequence). The CDR3 is 13 amino acids. The ends were cut back, 0 bases at V and 3 bases at J, with 6 bases in the middle. Under the authors' procedure: The authors estimated nucleated cell counts from reference gene primer amplification. Only in-frame clones appear in the TCRdb table, and some are missing; sequencing was by immunoSEQ multiplex PCR. V, J and clone size were drawn from that table, and D and trimming were deduced from the DNA. There are around 87,000 clones in the sample; around four fifths occur only once, and approximately 10% lies in the top ten.

The origin of this receptor is an elderly woman with acute or convalescent COVID-19. The rearrangement uses TRBV5-4 and TRBJ2-5, with D hard to call. Material: peripheral blood. CDR3 sequence: CASSLVPEETQYF. The CDR3 coding sequence is TGTGCCAGCAGCTTGGTTCCGGAAGAGACCCAGTACTTC.